These T cell receptor beta chains were read from a single sample in a study of T cell responses to AZD1222 COVID-19 vaccine. The repertoire was sequenced with immunoSEQ multiplex PCR; TCRdb's copy has only in-frame clones and lacks some. The data hold some 130,000 clones, with roughly 90% observed a single time. The material was peripheral blood, obtained on day 0 of AZD1222 vaccination. The receptors were gathered from an adult in good health. The CDR3 runs from the conserved cysteine through the conserved F or W. D genes are given only for firm matches. A row's size may be missing; if present it is once, few, many or a size class.

abundance	v_gene	j_gene	d_gene	CDR3aa	CDR3nt
-	TRBV10-3	TRBJ1-2	-	CAISGVGRGLDGYTF	TGTGCCATCAGTGGAGTGGGGCGTGGCCTCGATGGCTACACCTTC
-	TRBV24-1	TRBJ2-1	-	CATSDGTVRNEQFF	TGTGCCACCAGTGATGGGACGGTGCGTAATGAGCAGTTCTTC
-	TRBV11-2	TRBJ1-1	TRBD1	CASLTRGTEAFF	TGTGCCAGCTTGACCAGGGGGACTGAAGCTTTCTTT
-	TRBV4-3	TRBJ2-5	-	CASSQEWGETQYF	TGCGCCAGCAGCCAAGAGTGGGGGGAGACCCAGTACTTC
-	TRBV19	TRBJ2-1	TRBD2	CASSRAGGDEQFF	TGTGCCAGTAGTAGGGCGGGAGGAGATGAGCAGTTCTTC
-	TRBV6-1	TRBJ1-4	TRBD1	CASSEALTWTGVNEKLFF	TGTGCCAGCAGTGAAGCGCTGACCTGGACAGGGGTAAATGAAAAACTGTTTTTT
-	TRBV3-1/TRBV3-2	TRBJ1-5	TRBD1	CASSLTKGQGAQHF	TGTGCCAGCAGCCTAACGAAGGGGCAGGGGGCCCAGCATTTT
once	TRBV7-9	TRBJ2-7	TRBD2	CASSLAELAGGPLEQYF	TGTGCCAGCAGCTTAGCTGAGCTAGCGGGGGGCCCCCTCGAGCAGTACTTC
-	TRBV5-6	TRBJ1-5	-	CASSSEISNQPQHF	TGTGCCAGCAGCTCCGAGATTAGCAATCAGCCCCAGCATTTT
-	TRBV9	TRBJ1-5	-	CASSVGNAPGQPQHF	TGTGCCAGCAGCGTAGGGAACGCCCCCGGTCAGCCCCAGCATTTT
-	TRBV9	TRBJ2-1	TRBD1	CASSNRDRGSNEQFF	TGTGCCAGCAGCAACCGGGACAGGGGATCCAATGAGCAGTTCTTC
-	TRBV5-5	TRBJ2-7	-	CASSLASTSYEQYF	TGTGCCAGCAGCTTGGCGTCCACCTCCTACGAGCAGTACTTC
-	TRBV24-1	TRBJ1-2	-	CATSDRGKQTNYGYTF	TGTGCCACCAGTGACCGTGGGAAACAGACTAACTATGGCTACACCTTC
-	TRBV19	TRBJ2-6	TRBD1	CASSGQGRPTSGANVLTF	TGTGCCAGTAGTGGACAGGGGAGGCCCACCTCTGGGGCCAACGTCCTGACTTTC
-	TRBV7-2	TRBJ2-7	-	CASSLEGRSSYEQYF	TGTGCCAGCAGCTTAGAAGGCCGGAGCTCCTACGAGCAGTACTTC
-	TRBV2	TRBJ2-7	-	CASRLYEQYF	TGTGCCAGCAGGCTTTACGAGCAGTACTTC
-	TRBV6-5	TRBJ1-2	-	CASRIPGLPVGGYTF	TGTGCCAGCAGGATACCGGGACTTCCTGTTGGCGGCTACACCTTC
-	TRBV7-2	TRBJ1-1	-	CASRRDTEAFF	TGTGCCAGCAGACGAGACACTGAAGCTTTCTTT
-	TRBV11-2	TRBJ2-1	TRBD2	CASSPRAGGYNEQFF	TGTGCCAGCAGCCCGAGAGCGGGGGGCTACAATGAGCAGTTCTTC
once	TRBV7-2	TRBJ2-3	-	CASSFSVGRQADTQYF	TGTGCCAGCAGCTTTTCAGTGGGACGGCAAGCAGATACGCAGTATTTT
-	TRBV7-9	TRBJ2-7	-	CASSRTVGQDASYEQYF	TGTGCCAGCAGCCGCACGGTAGGGCAAGACGCCTCCTACGAGCAGTACTTC
once	TRBV7-2	TRBJ2-3	TRBD2	CASSPSGGTDTQYF	TGTGCCAGCAGCCCGAGCGGGGGTACAGATACGCAGTATTTT
-	TRBV4-2	TRBJ2-7	-	CASSPTLAIEQYF	TGTGCCAGCAGCCCAACCCTAGCGATAGAGCAGTACTTC
once	TRBV13	TRBJ1-2	-	CASSLRAAVYGYTF	TGTGCCAGCAGCTTAAGGGCGGCGGTCTATGGCTACACCTTC
-	TRBV4-3	TRBJ1-1	-	CASSQDLSWSEAFF	TGCGCCAGCAGCCAAGATTTGTCGTGGAGTGAAGCTTTCTTT
-	TRBV5-4	TRBJ1-4	-	CASSFRAATNEKLFF	TGTGCCAGCAGCTTTAGGGCAGCAACTAATGAAAAACTGTTTTTT
-	TRBV10-2	TRBJ1-1	TRBD1	CASSPGQGEAFF	TGCGCCAGCAGCCCCGGACAGGGCGAAGCTTTCTTT
-	TRBV30	TRBJ1-4	TRBD1	CAWSGGDEKLFF	TGTGCCTGGTCAGGGGGGGACGAAAAACTGTTTTTT
-	TRBV2	TRBJ1-4	-	CASKGGQPGEKLFF	TGTGCCAGCAAGGGAGGACAGCCTGGAGAAAAACTGTTTTTT
-	TRBV10-3	TRBJ2-5	-	CAISALADQETQYF	TGTGCCATCAGTGCTTTGGCGGACCAAGAGACCCAGTACTTC
-	TRBV19	TRBJ1-1	-	CAIKGPNTEAFF	TGTGCCATAAAGGGACCGAACACTGAAGCTTTCTTT
-	TRBV11-3	TRBJ2-1	-	CASGHGGNEQFF	TGTGCCAGCGGCCATGGGGGAAATGAGCAGTTCTTC
-	TRBV29-1	TRBJ1-2	-	CSSIQGAAGYGYTF	TGCAGCTCCATTCAAGGGGCAGCAGGGTATGGCTACACCTTC
-	TRBV5-4	TRBJ1-3	-	CASSLGGSTGNTIYF	TGTGCCAGCAGCTTGGGAGGGAGTACTGGAAACACCATATATTTT
-	TRBV6-2/TRBV6-3	TRBJ1-5	-	CASSSPRQPGYSNQPQHF	TGTGCCAGCAGTTCCCCACGACAGCCGGGTTATAGCAATCAGCCCCAGCATTTT
-	TRBV25-1	TRBJ1-1	-	CASSEWGDRIPIPEAFF	TGTGCCAGCAGTGAATGGGGGGACCGAATTCCTATCCCTGAAGCTTTCTTT
-	TRBV27	TRBJ1-2	-	CASSLSWRPNYGYTF	TGTGCCAGCAGTTTATCATGGAGGCCCAACTATGGCTACACCTTC
-	TRBV6-5	TRBJ2-3	-	CASSYSQGSTDTQYF	TGTGCCAGCAGTTACTCACAGGGTAGCACAGATACGCAGTATTTT
-	TRBV29-1	TRBJ2-3	TRBD2	CSVKTSGGPNPRADTQYF	TGCAGCGTTAAGACTAGCGGGGGGCCTAACCCCCGGGCAGATACGCAGTATTTT
-	TRBV27	TRBJ2-2	-	CASSLWGSPDTGELFF	TGTGCCAGCAGCCTCTGGGGGAGCCCGGACACCGGGGAGCTGTTTTTT
-	TRBV5-6	TRBJ2-3	TRBD2	CASSLKREVDTQYF	TGTGCCAGCAGCTTGAAACGGGAGGTGGATACGCAGTATTTT
once	TRBV11-3	TRBJ2-5	-	CASSYAGPGGRETQYF	TGTGCCAGCAGCTACGCGGGGCCGGGGGGCAGGGAGACCCAGTACTTC
-	TRBV20-1	TRBJ1-2	TRBD1	CSAKGADGYTF	TGCAGTGCTAAGGGGGCCGATGGCTACACCTTC